These T cell receptor beta chains were read from a single sample in a study of OX40 agonist ivuxolimab in advanced cancers. TCRdb keeps only in-frame clones here, not all; method: immunoSEQ multiplex PCR. The table has 60,000 or so clones, 84% seen once. The sample consisted of CD4+ or CD8+ T cells sorted from blood, taken in a trial of the OX40 agonist ivuxolimab. The receptors come from an adult with an advanced solid tumor such as melanoma, head and neck, liver or kidney cancer. Each CDR3 is given with its conserved first and last residue. D genes are given only for firm matches.

d_call: NA
v_call: TRBV7-8
j_call: TRBJ2-1
cdr3_aa: CASSLAPGGINEQFF
cdr3_nt: TGTGCCAGCAGCTTAGCGCCTGGGGGGATTAATGAGCAGTTCTTC

d_call: TRBD1
v_call: TRBV4-3
j_call: TRBJ1-2
cdr3_aa: CASSQTGGVDYGYTF
cdr3_nt: TGCGCCAGCAGCCAAACAGGGGGAGTGGACTATGGCTACACCTTC

d_call: NA
v_call: TRBV11-2
j_call: TRBJ2-7
cdr3_aa: CASTPEGGSPYEQYF
cdr3_nt: TGTGCCAGCACCCCAGAAGGGGGTTCCCCCTACGAGCAGTACTTC

d_call: TRBD2
v_call: TRBV5-4
j_call: TRBJ2-3
cdr3_aa: CASSSQTGLDTQYF
cdr3_nt: TGTGCCAGCAGCTCCCAGACCGGACTAGACACGCAGTATTTT

d_call: TRBD2
v_call: TRBV25-1
j_call: TRBJ2-1
cdr3_aa: CASRATSGGSYNEQFF
cdr3_nt: TGTGCCAGCAGGGCCACTAGCGGAGGCTCCTACAATGAGCAGTTCTTC

d_call: NA
v_call: TRBV7-2
j_call: TRBJ1-2
cdr3_aa: CASSLGVTNYGYTF
cdr3_nt: TGTGCCAGCAGCTTAGGGGTGACTAACTATGGCTACACCTTC

d_call: TRBD1
v_call: TRBV5-5
j_call: TRBJ2-2
cdr3_aa: CASSMRQGVTGELFF
cdr3_nt: TGTGCCAGCAGCATGCGACAGGGGGTCACCGGGGAGCTGTTTTTT

d_call: NA
v_call: TRBV10-3
j_call: TRBJ2-5
cdr3_aa: CATLGRLQETQYF
cdr3_nt: TGTGCCACCCTGGGACGGCTCCAAGAGACCCAGTACTTC

d_call: TRBD2
v_call: TRBV19
j_call: TRBJ2-1
cdr3_aa: CASSPLAGVTHEQFF
cdr3_nt: TGTGCCAGTAGTCCTCTAGCGGGGGTAACTCATGAGCAGTTCTTC

d_call: TRBD1
v_call: TRBV30
j_call: TRBJ2-7
cdr3_aa: CAWSVPRTGSYEQYF
cdr3_nt: TGTGCCTGGAGTGTACCTAGGACAGGGTCCTACGAGCAGTACTTC

d_call: NA
v_call: TRBV7-9
j_call: TRBJ1-1
cdr3_aa: CASGFAATEAFF
cdr3_nt: TGTGCCAGCGGCTTTGCAGCGACTGAAGCTTTCTTT

d_call: NA
v_call: TRBV6-1
j_call: TRBJ1-1
cdr3_aa: CASSEGRGWLVTEAFF
cdr3_nt: TGTGCCAGCAGTGAAGGAAGGGGTTGGCTTGTAACTGAAGCTTTCTTT

d_call: NA
v_call: TRBV19
j_call: TRBJ1-6
cdr3_aa: CASSMSQDNSPLHF
cdr3_nt: TGTGCCAGTAGTATGTCGCAGGATAATTCACCCCTCCACTTT

d_call: NA
v_call: TRBV7-2
j_call: TRBJ1-5
cdr3_aa: CASSFTVARSNQPQHF
cdr3_nt: TGTGCCAGCAGCTTCACGGTCGCGCGAAGTAATCAGCCCCAGCATTTT